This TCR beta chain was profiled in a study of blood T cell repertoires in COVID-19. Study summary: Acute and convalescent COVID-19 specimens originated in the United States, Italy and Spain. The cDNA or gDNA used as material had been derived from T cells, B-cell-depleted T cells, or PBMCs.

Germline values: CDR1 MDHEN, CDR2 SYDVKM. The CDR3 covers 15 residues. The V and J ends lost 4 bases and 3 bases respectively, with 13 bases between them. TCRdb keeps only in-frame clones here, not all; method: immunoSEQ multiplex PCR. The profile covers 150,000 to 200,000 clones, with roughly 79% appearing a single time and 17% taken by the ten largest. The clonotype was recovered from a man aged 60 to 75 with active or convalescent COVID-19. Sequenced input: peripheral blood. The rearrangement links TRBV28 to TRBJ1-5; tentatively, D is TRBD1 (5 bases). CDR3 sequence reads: CASSSEGANNQPQHF. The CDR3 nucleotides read TGTGCCAGCAGTTCGGAAGGGGCGAACAATCAGCCCCAGCATTTT. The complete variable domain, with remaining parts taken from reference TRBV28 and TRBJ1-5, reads DVKVTQSSRYLVKRTGEKVFLECVQDMDHENMFWYRQDPGLGLRLIYFSYDVKMKEKGDIPEGYSVSREKKERFSLILESASTNQTSMYLCASSSEGANNQPQHFGDGTRLSIL.